Described below is a single T cell receptor (beta chain) sequence and its context. The sample is drawn from a study of control samples from healthy donors and cancer patients. V dropped 8 bases and J dropped 4 bases, with 15 bases sitting between them. Germline-derived CDR1 and CDR2 are MNHEY and SVGAGI. The CDR3 loop spans 13 amino acids. Generated by immunoSEQ multiplex PCR, the TCRdb table keeps only in-frame clones and is missing some. The profile covers roughly 98,000 clones, with 82% appearing a single time and around a tenth taken by the ten largest. Material for sequencing was blood. The gene calls are TRBV6-5 and TRBJ2-7, with a weak D call TRBD1 (6 bases). This TCR was sampled from a woman aged 55 to 70 in good health. The CDR3 DNA reads TGTGCCAGCCTAGACCCCAGGGGTTACGAGCAGTACTTC. Translation gives CASLDPRGYEQYF.